The T cell receptor beta chain described here comes from a study of blood T cell repertoires in COVID-19. This CDR3 spans 13 amino acids. Per the germline V gene, CDR1 is MNHEY and CDR2 is SVGAGI. Trimming removed 6 bases at V and 1 base at J, with 9 bases between. Generated by immunoSEQ multiplex PCR, the TCRdb table keeps only in-frame clones and is missing some. The table lists about 50,000 clones, 83% of them singletons. Sequencing used peripheral blood. V is TRBV6-5 and J is TRBJ1-1; D perhaps matches TRBD1 (5 bases). This clonotype originated in a man aged 35 to 55 with acute or convalescent COVID-19. DNA for the CDR3: TGTGCCAGCAGGATGACAGAGAACACTGAAGCTTTCTTT. It encodes CASRMTENTEAFF.